The 19 T cell receptor beta chains listed next were all sequenced from one sample in a study of cytomegalovirus exposure and HLA in healthy donors. The PCR used 60 Vbeta and 13 Jbeta primers. Here immunoSEQ multiplex PCR was the method, and the copy in TCRdb shows in-frame clones only, minus some. The table includes nearly 300,000 clones, 70% to 90% detected once. Sequenced material: PBMCs. The receptors originated from a man aged 40-49 years in good health and CMV-seropositive.

The gene calls are TRBV19 and TRBJ2-7; D possibly corresponds to TRBD2 (6 bases). Per the germline V gene, CDR1 is LNHDA and CDR2 is SQIVND (reference sequence). V gave up 6 bases and J gave up 6 bases, with 15 bases separating them. CDR3 length: 13 residues. The CDR3 nucleotides read TGTGCCAGTAGCCTATGGACTACCGGCGAGCAGTACTTC. Translated: CASSLWTTGEQYF.

V usage is TRBV5-4 and J usage is TRBJ2-2; 8 bases line up with TRBD2. Trimming removed 0 bases from V and 8 bases from J; junction bases left unmatched: 12. Germline-derived CDR1 and CDR2 are SGHNT and YYREEE (reference sequence). The CDR3 runs 17 residues. CDR3 loop: CASSLVTRSSGLGELFF. CDR3 coding DNA: TGTGCCAGCAGCTTGGTTACTAGGTCTAGCGGGCTGGGGGAGCTGTTTTTT. Full variable domain (missing parts from reference TRBV5-4 and TRBJ2-2): ETGVTQSPTHLIKTRGQQVTLRCSSQSGHNTVSWYQQALGQGPQFIFQYYREEENGRGNFPPRFSGLQFPNYSSELNVNALELDDSALYLCASSLVTRSSGLGELFFGEGSRLTVL.

The chain carries TRBV7-3 and TRBJ2-7, with 16 positions matching TRBD2. The CDR3 is 17 residues long. J lost 5 bases, V lost 0 bases, and 4 bases had no gene match. From germline, CDR1 is SGHTA and CDR2 FQGTGA. The CDR3 region is CASSLTGLAGGPNEQYF. The CDR3 DNA follows: TGTGCCAGCAGCTTAACGGGACTAGCGGGAGGGCCCAACGAGCAGTACTTC.

The J gene is TRBJ1-1, the V gene TRBV23-1, with D uncertain. TRBV23-1 falls under the ORF class, with uncertain function. There are 13 residues in the CDR3. Trimming took off 3 bases at V and 1 base at J, with 6 bases between the two ends. CDR3 sequence (DNA): TGCGCCAGCAGTCATGAGGGGAACACTGAAGCTTTCTTT. Amino acids: CASSHEGNTEAFF.

This chain links TRBV10-3 with TRBJ1-5; weak D call: TRBD1 (5 bases). CDR1 and CDR2 from the germline V gene are ENHRY and SYGVKD. The CDR3 contains 18 residues. V was trimmed by 0 bases and J by 4 bases, leaving 19 bases between them. CDR3 sequence: CAISESRTGGGGNQPQHF. As DNA, the CDR3 is TGTGCCATCAGTGAGTCGAGAACGGGGGGTGGGGGTAATCAGCCCCAGCATTTT.

The chain combines TRBV2 with TRBJ2-2, with 7 nucleotides matching TRBD2. The J segment lost 7 bases and the V segment lost 6 bases, leaving 8 bases of the junction unmatched. Germline CDR1 and CDR2: SNHLY and FYNNEI. The CDR3 consists of 14 residues. In DNA, the CDR3 is TGTGCCAGCAGGGTAATCGCGGGGGTCGGGGAGCTGTTTTTT. Its translation is CASRVIAGVGELFF.

The rearrangement links TRBV27 to TRBJ2-7, with D maybe TRBD2 (5 bases). V lost 0 bases to trimming and J lost 6 bases, with 15 bases between them. CDR3 size: 15 residues. Per germline, CDR1 MNHEY and CDR2 SMNVEV (reference sequence). Here the CDR3 reads CASSLSKSGLGEQYF. The CDR3 region has the DNA TGTGCCAGCAGTTTATCGAAATCGGGGTTGGGCGAGCAGTACTTC.

This clone was recorded a few times. The J gene is TRBJ2-1, the V gene TRBV20-1; D gene uncertain. V lost 6 bases, J lost 8 bases, and 11 bases lay in between. CDR3 length: 11 amino acids. From germline, CDR1 is DFQATT and CDR2 SNEGSKA (reference sequence). The CDR3 coding sequence is TGCAGTGCCCCCCCAAGCGATGAGCAGTTCTTC. Its protein product is CSAPPSDEQFF.

The rearrangement uses TRBV27 and TRBJ2-5; 8 nucleotides agree with TRBD2. With the DNA end fitting TRBJ2-7 better, the J assignment may be wrong. Germline V CDR1 and CDR2: MNHEY, SMNVEV (reference sequence). CDR3 length: 16 amino acids. CDR3 residues: CASSLSLAGSSYEQYF. The CDR3 DNA sequence: TGTGCCAGCAGTTTATCTCTAGCGGGTAGTTCCTACGAGCAGTACTTC.

The chain carries TRBV10-3 and TRBJ2-7; D is possibly TRBD1 (7 bases). The CDR3 sequence is 14 residues long. Germline CDR1 is ENHRY and CDR2 is SYGVKD. V gave up 2 bases and J gave up 3 bases, with 11 bases separating them. The CDR3 sequence: CAISEAGQNYEQYF. The CDR3 DNA reads as TGTGCCATCAGTGAGGCGGGACAGAACTACGAGCAGTACTTC.

V and J are TRBV19 and TRBJ2-2; 12 nucleotides line up with TRBD2. The CDR3 length is 16 residues. V shed 10 bases, J shed 3 bases, and the junction held 9 bases outside the gene matches. The V gene's germline CDR1 is LNHDA and CDR2 SQIVND (reference sequence). The CDR3 nucleotides are TGTGCCACCAGACTAGCGGGAGTTACGGACACCGGGGAGCTGTTTTTT. Translating it yields CATRLAGVTDTGELFF.

The genes are TRBV28 and TRBJ1-5, with a weak D call TRBD1 (6 bases). V was shortened by 5 bases and J by 3 bases, with 11 bases between the two germline ends. This CDR3 is 14 amino acids long. Germline CDR1 MDHEN, CDR2 SYDVKM. The CDR3 region is CASSRQGSNQPQHF. The DNA of the CDR3 is TGTGCCAGCAGTAGGCAGGGGTCCAATCAGCCCCAGCATTTT.

This rearrangement joins TRBV28 to TRBJ2-1, with TRBD2 matching over 8 bases. From germline, CDR1 is MDHEN and CDR2 SYDVKM. The CDR3 has 14 amino acids. J lost 4 bases, V lost 8 bases, and 7 bases had no gene match. CDR3 sequence reads: CASVPSGRYNEQFF. The CDR3 region has the DNA TGTGCCAGCGTTCCGAGCGGGAGATACAATGAGCAGTTCTTC.

This clone is a singleton in its sample. This chain joins TRBV7-6 and TRBJ2-2, with D possibly being TRBD1 (6 bases). V shed 1 base and J shed 7 bases, with 16 bases lying between them. CDR1 is SGHVS, CDR2 FNYEAQ, per germline. CDR3 length: 16 amino acids. The CDR3 coding sequence is TGTGCCAGCAGCTTAGAAACAGGGATTGCGGACGGGGAGCTGTTTTTT. Protein product: CASSLETGIADGELFF.

CDR3 in DNA: TGTGCCATAGCGGGAGGGCCGGGCTCCTACGAGCAGTACTTC. This encodes CAIAGGPGSYEQYF. The chain joins TRBV10-3 to TRBJ2-7; 10 positions match TRBD2. The V gene's germline CDR1 is ENHRY and CDR2 SYGVKD. V dropped 9 bases and J dropped 0; count of bases not matched to a gene: 5. This CDR3 comprises 14 residues.

This clone was observed a single time. The chain employs TRBV7-2 and TRBJ2-2; possible D gene TRBD1, 6 bases. The CDR3 spans 15 residues. Trimming left V 5 bases short and J 2 bases short, with 12 bases between. CDR1 and CDR2 from the germline V gene are SGHTA and FQGNSA. Here the CDR3 reads CASSRQDHNTGELFF. The CDR3, as DNA: TGTGCCAGCAGCCGACAGGATCATAACACCGGGGAGCTGTTTTTT.

The chain combines TRBV19 with TRBJ2-1, with TRBD1 matching over 7 bases. Looked up from germline, CDR1 is LNHDA and CDR2 is SQIVND (reference sequence). The CDR3 length is 15 residues. V shed 4 bases and J 2 bases; nucleotides not matched to a gene: 5. The CDR3 DNA reads TGTGCCAGTAGTAAAGGGGGCCAGGCCTACAATGAGCAGTTCTTC. Its protein is CASSKGGQAYNEQFF.

The chain carries TRBV2 and TRBJ2-7; 10 bases map to TRBD1. Per the germline V gene, CDR1 is SNHLY and CDR2 is FYNNEI. The CDR3 totals 17 residues. J lost 6 bases, V lost 1 base, and 12 bases had no gene match. This CDR3 is CASSEEGTGAKYSEQYF. The CDR3 DNA reads TGTGCCAGCAGTGAAGAGGGGACAGGGGCGAAGTATAGCGAGCAGTACTTC. The complete variable domain, with remaining parts taken from reference TRBV2 and TRBJ2-7, reads EPEVTQTPSHQVTQMGQEVILRCVPISNHLYFYWYRQILGQKVEFLVSFYNNEISEKSEIFDDQFSVERPDGSNFTLKIRSTKLEDSAMYFCASSEEGTGAKYSEQYFGPGTRLTVT.

This CDR3 is CAGQRGDRGTFF. The CDR3, as DNA: TGTGCCGGCCAGAGGGGGGACAGGGGGACTTTCTTT. This chain joins TRBV6-1 and TRBJ1-1, with 11 bases identical to TRBD1. The CDR3 extends over 12 amino acids. V lost 11 bases to trimming and J lost 12 bases; unmatched junction nucleotides: 11. The germline CDR1 and CDR2 sequences are MNHNS and SASEGT.